The 23 T cell receptor beta chains below all came from one sample that was sequenced in a study of T cells after yellow fever vaccination (dated by TCRdb to the late 2010s). Library method: 5' RACE. The reads were generated on an Illumina HiSeq 2500. TCRdb reanalyzed the raw reads on its own, using fastp at Q25 for trimming and MiXCR for clone calling, and kept in-frame beta chains. One record per CDR3 amino acid sequence lists the most common genes and DNA. The sample records hundreds of thousands of distinct CDR3 sequences, around a tenth of which are singletons. Together, the top ten hold 18% of the sample. The treatment or condition label on this specimen signifies: live attenuated yellow fever vaccine strain. Here the sequenced sample was PBMCs, taken on the day of the first yellow fever vaccination. Receptor source: a man aged 18-30 years who received the YFV17D yellow fever vaccine.

This rearrangement joins TRBV6-2 or TRBV6-3 to TRBJ2-6; D is uncertain. The CDR3 is made up of 15 amino acids. Trimming took off 2 bases at V and 0 bases at J, with 5 bases between the two ends. Germline V gives CDR1 MNHEY, CDR2 SVGEGT. CDR3 region: CASSYIFSGANVLTF. Here the CDR3 DNA reads TGTGCCAGCAGTTACATCTTCTCTGGGGCCAACGTCCTGACTTTC.

The table lists this clonotype with a few counts. The V gene is TRBV4-1, the J gene TRBJ1-5; unclear D gene. Deletions cut 0 bases from V and 0 bases from J, with 9 bases between. This CDR3 comprises 16 residues. CDR1 and CDR2 from the germline V gene are MGHRA and YSYEKL. The DNA of the CDR3 is TGCGCCAGCAGCCAAGAGTCCGGATATAGCAATCAGCCCCAGCATTTT. Translation: CASSQESGYSNQPQHF.

This chain links TRBV7-2 with TRBJ2-1, with D perhaps TRBD1 or TRBD2 (5 bases each). Germline V gives CDR1 SGHTA, CDR2 FQGNSA. Trimming took off 5 bases at V and 4 bases at J, with 18 bases between the two ends. The CDR3 extends over 16 amino acids. The CDR3 nucleotides read TGTGCCAGCAGCCCCGAGGTCGGGGCTAGGTACAATGAGCAGTTCTTC. Protein sequence: CASSPEVGARYNEQFF. The whole variable domain, filled in from reference TRBV7-2 and TRBJ2-1, reads GAGVSQSPSNKVTEKGKDVELRCDPISGHTALYWYRQSLGQGLEFLIYFQGNSAPDKSGLPSDRFSAERTGGSVSTLTIQRTQQEDSAVYLCASSPEVGARYNEQFFGPGTRLTVL.

A few counts support this clonotype. The CDR3 protein is CASSLLASIVGDTQYF. CDR3 sequence (DNA): TGTGCCAGCAGTTTACTAGCGAGTATAGTCGGGGATACGCAGTATTTT. The chain joins TRBV7-2 to TRBJ2-3; TRBD2 agrees at 7 bases. The CDR3 runs 16 residues. V was clipped by 6 bases and J by 6 bases; unmatched bases: 15. CDR1 is SGHTA, CDR2 FQGNSA, per germline.

The V and J genes are TRBV5-4 and TRBJ1-1; D is possibly TRBD1 (6 bases). V was pared by 4 bases and J by 2 bases, with 12 bases between. The CDR3 is made up of 14 amino acids. In germline, CDR1 is SGHNT, CDR2 YYREEE (reference sequence). The CDR3 nucleotides read TGTGCCAGCAGCGGGAGAGGGGGAAACACTGAAGCTTTCTTT. Translated, it gives CASSGRGGNTEAFF.

This clonotype occurred a few times. The chain joins TRBV5-1 to TRBJ2-3, with 10 bases fitting TRBD2. Per germline, CDR1 SGHRS and CDR2 YFSETQ. J gave up 6 bases and V 9 bases, and 10 bases lay outside the gene matches. The CDR3 contains 14 residues. CDR3 in DNA: TGCGCCATCTCAGCGGGGGGGCCTGCGGATACGCAGTATTTT. Its translation: CAISAGGPADTQYF.

The chain employs TRBV6-2 or TRBV6-3 and TRBJ1-1; D is undetermined. CDR3 length equals 12 residues. The germline gives CDR1 MNHEY, CDR2 SVGEGT. V was cut by 2 bases and J by 3 bases, with 4 bases left in between. CDR3 DNA: TGTGCCAGCAGTTACATCCACACTGAAGCTTTCTTT. Its translation is CASSYIHTEAFF.

The genes are TRBV4-3 and TRBJ1-2; D is unresolved. Per the germline V gene, CDR1 is LGHNA and CDR2 is YSLEER. The CDR3 spans 14 residues. The germline V and J ends were trimmed by 1 base and 3 bases, with 9 bases remaining between them. The CDR3 protein is CASSQARTDYGYTF. In nucleotides, the CDR3 is TGCGCCAGCAGCCAAGCTCGGACGGACTATGGCTACACCTTC.

J is TRBJ1-2 and V is TRBV5-1, with 11 bases fitting TRBD1. Per the germline V gene, CDR1 is SGHRS and CDR2 is YFSETQ. The V gene end was trimmed by 4 bases and the J gene end by 0 bases; junction bases not matched to a gene: 5. The CDR3 contains 16 residues. As DNA, the CDR3 is TGCGCCAGCAGCAGGGACAGGGGGACCACTAACTATGGCTACACCTTC. Protein sequence: CASSRDRGTTNYGYTF.

This clonotype came up a few times. The CDR3 end shows no conserved phenylalanine or tryptophan, and so a read error is likely. V and J are TRBV30 and TRBJ1-6; tentative D call: TRBD1 (5 bases). This CDR3 spans 13 amino acids. The germline V and J ends were trimmed by 0 bases and 8 bases, with 8 bases remaining between them. CDR1 and CDR2 from the germline V gene are GTSNPN and SVGIG (reference sequence). Here the CDR3 DNA reads TGTGCCTGGAGTGTTGAGGGACATTCACCCCTCCACTCT. Translated, it gives CAWSVEGHSPLHS.

This clonotype was counted a few times. CDR3 in amino acids: CASSPREAHSPLHF. Written as DNA, the CDR3 is TGTGCCAGCAGTCCCCGGGAGGCGCACTCACCCCTCCACTTT. V and J are TRBV6-2 or TRBV6-3 and TRBJ1-6; D is ambiguous. V dropped 5 bases and J dropped 10 bases, with 15 bases sitting between them. This CDR3 is 14 amino acids long. From germline, CDR1 is MNHEY and CDR2 SVGEGT.

The V gene is TRBV10-1, the J gene TRBJ2-5; D tentatively fits TRBD1 or TRBD2 (5 bases each). The CDR3 contains 14 residues. The germline gives CDR1 WNHNN, CDR2 SYGVQD (reference sequence). Trimming left V 0 bases short and J 5 bases short, with 10 bases between. The CDR3 is CASSESRAGETQYF. The CDR3 nucleotides read TGCGCCAGCAGTGAGTCGAGGGCAGGGGAGACCCAGTACTTC.

This clonotype came up a few times. The chain is built from TRBV2 and TRBJ1-4; no clear D gene. CDR3 size: 11 residues. Germline lookup yields CDR1 SNHLY and CDR2 FYNNEI. The V gene lost 6 bases and the J gene lost 8 bases, with 7 bases spanning the gap. This CDR3 is CASRDFEKLFF. The DNA of the CDR3 is TGTGCCAGCAGGGACTTCGAAAAACTGTTTTTT. Supplemented by reference TRBV2 and TRBJ1-4, the full variable domain reads EPEVTQTPSHQVTQMGQEVILRCVPISNHLYFYWYRQILGQKVEFLVSFYNNEISEKSEIFDDQFSVERPDGSNFTLKIRSTKLEDSAMYFCASRDFEKLFFGSGTQLSVL.

The V and J genes are TRBV4-2 and TRBJ1-4; no firm D call. V lost 2 bases and J 7 bases, leaving 14 bases between the germline ends. Germline CDR1 LGHNA, CDR2 YNFKEQ. The CDR3 is 15 residues long. In nucleotides, the CDR3 is TGTGCCAGCAGCCAATTAGACCAGTCCTCTGAAAAACTGTTTTTT. It yields the protein CASSQLDQSSEKLFF.

In this sample, this clonotype turned up a few times. The genes are TRBV30 and TRBJ1-2, with 8 bases identical to TRBD1. This CDR3 has 14 amino acids. With V trimmed by 2 bases and J by 3 bases, 5 bases remained unmatched. Germline V lookup: CDR1 GTSNPN, CDR2 SVGIG (reference sequence). CDR3 DNA: TGTGCCTGGAGTCCCGGGACAGGCTACTATGGCTACACCTTC. Its protein is CAWSPGTGYYGYTF.

V usage is TRBV21-1 and J usage is TRBJ2-2; the table's D call, TRBD1, was not checked against the DNA. TRBV21-1 is a known pseudogene. The CDR3 is 15 amino acids. CDR3 nucleotide sequence: TGTGCCAGCAGGAACCGACAGGGTTGGAGCGGGGAGCTGTTTTTT. This gives the protein CASRNRQGWSGELFF.

In its sample, this clonotype was seen many times. The chain joins TRBV7-2 to TRBJ1-3; no clear D. The germline CDR1 and CDR2 sequences are SGHTA and FQGNSA. The CDR3 covers 15 residues. The ends were cut back, 5 bases at V and 0 bases at J, with 11 bases in the middle. The CDR3 bases are TGTGCCAGCAGCCCTGACTCCAACTCTGGAAACACCATATATTTT. It codes for CASSPDSNSGNTIYF.

This clonotype appeared a few times. The V gene is TRBV6-1, the J gene TRBJ2-3; 9 nucleotides line up with TRBD2. Per the germline V gene, CDR1 is MNHNS and CDR2 is SASEGT. Trimming took 6 bases from V and 13 from J; bases not matched to a gene: 8. CDR3 length: 12 amino acids. The CDR3 DNA reads TGTGCCAGCAGGGGACCCGGGACTAGCAAGTATTTT. Translated: CASRGPGTSKYF.

This clonotype was counted only a few times. The chain has TRBV6-5 and TRBJ2-5; D unresolved. Germline V gene data show CDR1 as MNHEY and CDR2 as SVGAGI. The V end lost 2 bases, the J end lost 5 bases, and 6 bases lay between the germline ends. This CDR3 spans 12 amino acids. In DNA, the CDR3 is TGTGCCAGCAGTTACGGGTGGGAGACCCAGTACTTC. Its protein product is CASSYGWETQYF.

The V gene is TRBV9, the J gene TRBJ2-2; D is uncertain. The V and J ends lost 4 bases and 5 bases respectively, with 12 bases between them. Germline V gene data show CDR1 as SGDLS and CDR2 as YYNGEE. The CDR3 is made up of 14 amino acids. Here the CDR3 reads CASSLKLGTGELFF. The CDR3 nucleotides read TGTGCCAGCAGCCTTAAGCTGGGGACCGGGGAGCTGTTTTTT.

This clonotype came up a few times. This chain joins TRBV4-3 and TRBJ2-3; D tentatively fits TRBD1 or TRBD2 (5 bases each). The V and J ends lost 8 bases and 0 bases respectively, with 15 bases between them. CDR3 size: 15 residues. Germline loops: CDR1 LGHNA, CDR2 YSLEER. CDR3 nucleotides: TGCGCCAGCGGACACGGGGTTTCAAGCACAGATACGCAGTATTTT. This translates into CASGHGVSSTDTQYF.

V gene TRBV6-7 combines with J gene TRBJ2-5; either TRBD1 or TRBD2 may supply D (5 bases each). TRBV6-7 belongs to the ORF category, with a function that is uncertain. The CDR3 has 14 residues. The germline V and J ends were trimmed by 9 bases and 3 bases, with 17 bases remaining between them. The CDR3 DNA sequence: TGTGCCAGGGTTAAGGGGACGGTTGAAGAGACCCAGTACTTC. Its protein product is CARVKGTVEETQYF.

This clonotype was recorded a few times. V usage is TRBV14 and J usage is TRBJ1-1, with 7 bases matching TRBD1. J lost 10 bases, V lost 1 base, and 3 bases had no gene match. CDR1 is SGHDN, CDR2 FVKESK, per germline. The CDR3 length is 12 residues. DNA for the CDR3: TGTGCCAGCAGCCAAGCCAGGGGGAGAGCTTTCTTT. As protein: CASSQARGRAFF. Based on the CDR3 plus reference TRBV14 and TRBJ1-1, the full variable domain is EAGVTQFPSHSVIEKGQTVTLRCDPISGHDNLYWYRRVMGKEIKFLLHFVKESKQDESGMPNNRFLAERTGGTYSTLKVQPAELEDSGVYFCASSQARGRAFFGQGTRLTVV.